Given below is one T cell receptor beta chain in context. The target antigen is unknown. This sample was included in a study of pediatric ulcerative colitis. General observations from the study: Blood-derived T cells may be present in rectal pinch biopsies.

Up to 500,000 reads were sequenced per sample. Assay used: immunoSEQ multiplex PCR; TCRdb lists only in-frame clones, some missing. The data hold around 18,000 clones, with under 75% observed a single time. The CDR3 length is 14 residues. Germline loops: CDR1 LNHDA, CDR2 SQIVND (reference sequence). V dropped 10 bases and J dropped 1; count of bases not matched to a gene: 6. One to two pinch biopsies were taken from the rectum during colonoscopy. Sequencing was done on a sample of gut tissue. The clonotype was recovered from a boy aged 10-17 years with moderate ulcerative colitis. The chain recombines TRBV19 with TRBJ2-3; TRBD1 agrees at 9 bases. The CDR3 spells CATNRDRGTDTQYF. Here the CDR3 DNA reads TGTGCCACTAACCGGGACAGGGGCACAGATACGCAGTATTTT.